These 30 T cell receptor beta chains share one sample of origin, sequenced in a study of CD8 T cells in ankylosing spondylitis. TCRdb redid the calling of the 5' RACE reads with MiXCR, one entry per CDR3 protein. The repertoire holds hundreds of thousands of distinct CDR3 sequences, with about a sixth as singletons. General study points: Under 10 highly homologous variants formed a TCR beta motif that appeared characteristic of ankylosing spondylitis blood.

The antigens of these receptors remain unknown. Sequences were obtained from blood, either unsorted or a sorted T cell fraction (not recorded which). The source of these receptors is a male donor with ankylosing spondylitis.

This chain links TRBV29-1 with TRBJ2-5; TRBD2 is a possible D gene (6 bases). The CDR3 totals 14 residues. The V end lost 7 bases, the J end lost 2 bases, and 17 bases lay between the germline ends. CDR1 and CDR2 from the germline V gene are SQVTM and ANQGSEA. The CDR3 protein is CSAHGAGRQETQYF. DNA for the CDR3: TGCAGCGCACATGGGGCGGGACGTCAAGAGACCCAGTACTTC.

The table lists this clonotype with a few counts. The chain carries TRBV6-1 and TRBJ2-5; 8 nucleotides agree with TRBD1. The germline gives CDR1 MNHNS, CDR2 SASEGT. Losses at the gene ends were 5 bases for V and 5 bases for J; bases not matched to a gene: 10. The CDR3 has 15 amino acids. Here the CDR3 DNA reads TGTGCCAGCAGTCGCAGCGACAGGGGCGTCGAGACCCAGTACTTC. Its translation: CASSRSDRGVETQYF.

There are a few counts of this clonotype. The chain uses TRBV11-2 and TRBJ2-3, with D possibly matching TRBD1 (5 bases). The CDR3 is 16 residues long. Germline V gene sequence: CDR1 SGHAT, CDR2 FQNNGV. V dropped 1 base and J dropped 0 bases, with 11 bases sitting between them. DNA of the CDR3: TGTGCCAGCAGCTTAGTAGGCTCAGGGAGCACAGATACGCAGTATTTT. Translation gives CASSLVGSGSTDTQYF.

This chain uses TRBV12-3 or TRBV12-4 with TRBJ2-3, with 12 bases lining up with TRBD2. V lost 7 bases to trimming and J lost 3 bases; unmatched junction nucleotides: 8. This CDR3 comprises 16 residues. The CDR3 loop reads CASTPSGRVSTDTQYF. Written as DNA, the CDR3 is TGTGCCAGCACCCCTAGCGGGAGGGTATCGACAGATACGCAGTATTTT.

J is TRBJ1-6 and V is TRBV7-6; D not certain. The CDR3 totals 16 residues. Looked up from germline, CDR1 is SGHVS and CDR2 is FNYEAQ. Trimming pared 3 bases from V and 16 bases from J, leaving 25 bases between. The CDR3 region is CASSLLLGNSAANLHF. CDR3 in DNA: TGTGCCAGCAGCTTGCTCCTGGGGAACTCGGCAGCTAATCTCCACTTT.

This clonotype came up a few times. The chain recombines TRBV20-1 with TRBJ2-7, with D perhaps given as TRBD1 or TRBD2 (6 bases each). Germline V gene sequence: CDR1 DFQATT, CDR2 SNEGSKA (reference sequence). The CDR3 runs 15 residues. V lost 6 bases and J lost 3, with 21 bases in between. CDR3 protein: CSAGQGREVFYEQYF. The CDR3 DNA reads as TGCAGTGCGGGGCAGGGGCGGGAAGTGTTCTACGAGCAGTACTTC.

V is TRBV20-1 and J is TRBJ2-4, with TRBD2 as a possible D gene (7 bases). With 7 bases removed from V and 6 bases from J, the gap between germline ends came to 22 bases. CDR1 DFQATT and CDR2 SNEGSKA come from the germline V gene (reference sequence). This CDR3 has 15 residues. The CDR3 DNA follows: TGCAGTGGGTTGGTAGCGGGCCCGGGGGCAAACATTCAGTACTTC. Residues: CSGLVAGPGANIQYF.

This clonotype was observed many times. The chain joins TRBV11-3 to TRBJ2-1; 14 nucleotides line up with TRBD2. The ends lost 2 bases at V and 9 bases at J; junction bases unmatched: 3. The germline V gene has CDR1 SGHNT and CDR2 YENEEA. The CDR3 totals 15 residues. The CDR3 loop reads CASSLQGLAGVEQFF. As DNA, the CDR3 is TGTGCCAGCAGCTTACAGGGACTAGCGGGAGTTGAGCAGTTCTTC.

The CDR3 coding sequence is TGTGCCAGCAGCCACATAGGGTCCCAAAACATTCAGTACTTC. Protein: CASSHIGSQNIQYF. V and J are TRBV3-1 and TRBJ2-4; D is unresolved. Germline V gene sequence: CDR1 LGHDT, CDR2 YNNKEL (reference sequence). This CDR3 comprises 14 residues. V lost 3 bases and J 5 bases, leaving 11 bases between the germline ends.

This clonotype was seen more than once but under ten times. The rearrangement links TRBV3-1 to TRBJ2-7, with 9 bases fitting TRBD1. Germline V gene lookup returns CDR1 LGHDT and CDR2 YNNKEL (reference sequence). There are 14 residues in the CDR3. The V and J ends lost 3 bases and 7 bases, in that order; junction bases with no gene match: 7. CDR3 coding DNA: TGTGCCAGCAGCCACCCGACGACAGGGGGAGAGCAGTACTTC. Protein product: CASSHPTTGGEQYF.

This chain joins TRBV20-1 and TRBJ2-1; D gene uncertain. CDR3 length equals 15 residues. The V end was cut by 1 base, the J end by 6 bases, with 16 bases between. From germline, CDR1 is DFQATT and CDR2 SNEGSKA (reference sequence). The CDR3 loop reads CSARVVGRTSNEQFF. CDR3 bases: TGCAGTGCTAGAGTAGTGGGAAGAACAAGCAATGAGCAGTTCTTC.

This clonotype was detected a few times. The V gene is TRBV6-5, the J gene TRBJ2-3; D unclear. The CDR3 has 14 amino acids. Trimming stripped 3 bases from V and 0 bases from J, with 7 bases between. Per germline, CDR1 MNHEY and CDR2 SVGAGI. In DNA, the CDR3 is TGTGCCAGCAGTTATAGAGAAAGCACAGATACGCAGTATTTT. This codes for CASSYRESTDTQYF.

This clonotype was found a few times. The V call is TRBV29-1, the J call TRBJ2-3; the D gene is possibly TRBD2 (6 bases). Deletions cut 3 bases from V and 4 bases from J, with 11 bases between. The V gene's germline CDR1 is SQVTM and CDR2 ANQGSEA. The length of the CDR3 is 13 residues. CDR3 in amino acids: CSVEFGSADTQYF. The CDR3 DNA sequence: TGCAGCGTTGAGTTCGGGAGCGCAGATACGCAGTATTTT.

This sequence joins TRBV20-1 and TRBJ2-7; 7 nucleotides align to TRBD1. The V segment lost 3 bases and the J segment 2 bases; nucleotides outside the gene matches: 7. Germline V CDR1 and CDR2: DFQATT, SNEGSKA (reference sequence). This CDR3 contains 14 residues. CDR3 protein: CSASDRANAYEQYF. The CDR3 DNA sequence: TGCAGTGCTAGTGACAGGGCTAATGCCTACGAGCAGTACTTC.

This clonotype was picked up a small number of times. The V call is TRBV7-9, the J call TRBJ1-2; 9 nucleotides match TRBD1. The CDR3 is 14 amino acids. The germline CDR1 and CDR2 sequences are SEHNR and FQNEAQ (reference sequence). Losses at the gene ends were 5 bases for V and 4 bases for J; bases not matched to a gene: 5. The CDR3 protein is CASSPGTGSYGYTF. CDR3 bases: TGTGCCAGCAGCCCCGGGACAGGGAGCTATGGCTACACCTTC.

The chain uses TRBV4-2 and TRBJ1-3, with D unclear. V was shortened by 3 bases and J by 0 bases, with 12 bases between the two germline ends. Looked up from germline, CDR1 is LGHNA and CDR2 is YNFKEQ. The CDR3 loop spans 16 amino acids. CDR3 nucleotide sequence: TGTGCCAGCAGCCACCAGACCGGAAACTCTGGAAACACCATATATTTT. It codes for CASSHQTGNSGNTIYF.

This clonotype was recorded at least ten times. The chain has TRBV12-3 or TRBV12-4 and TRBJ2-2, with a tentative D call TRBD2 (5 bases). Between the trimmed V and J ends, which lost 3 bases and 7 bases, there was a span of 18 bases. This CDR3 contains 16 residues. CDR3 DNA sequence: TGTGCCAGCAGTTTGAGGCTAGTTTCGGCGGGCGGGGAGCTGTTTTTT. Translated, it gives CASSLRLVSAGGELFF.

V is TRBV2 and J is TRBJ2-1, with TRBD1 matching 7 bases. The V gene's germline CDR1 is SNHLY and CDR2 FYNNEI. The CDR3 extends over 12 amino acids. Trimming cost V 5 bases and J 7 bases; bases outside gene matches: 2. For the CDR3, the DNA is TGTGCCAGCAGTCAGACAGGGAATGAGCAGTTCTTC. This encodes CASSQTGNEQFF.

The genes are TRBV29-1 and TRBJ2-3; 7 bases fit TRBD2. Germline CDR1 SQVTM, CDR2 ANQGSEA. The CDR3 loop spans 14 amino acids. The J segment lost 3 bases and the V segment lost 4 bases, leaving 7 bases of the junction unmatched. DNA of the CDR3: TGCAGCGTTGCGAGCGGGGTCCGGACAGATACGCAGTATTTT. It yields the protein CSVASGVRTDTQYF.

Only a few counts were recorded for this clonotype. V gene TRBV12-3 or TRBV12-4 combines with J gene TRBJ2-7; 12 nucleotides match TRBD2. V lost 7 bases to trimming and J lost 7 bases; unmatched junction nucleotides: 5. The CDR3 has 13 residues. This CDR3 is CASTSGLAGEQYF. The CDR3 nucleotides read TGTGCCAGCACCTCTGGACTAGCGGGAGAGCAGTACTTC.

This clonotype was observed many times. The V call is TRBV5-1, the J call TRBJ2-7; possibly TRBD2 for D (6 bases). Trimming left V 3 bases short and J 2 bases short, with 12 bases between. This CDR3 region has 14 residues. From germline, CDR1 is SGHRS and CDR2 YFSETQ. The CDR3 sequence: CASSYGTGAYEQYF. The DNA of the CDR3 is TGCGCCAGCAGCTACGGGACGGGAGCCTACGAGCAGTACTTC.

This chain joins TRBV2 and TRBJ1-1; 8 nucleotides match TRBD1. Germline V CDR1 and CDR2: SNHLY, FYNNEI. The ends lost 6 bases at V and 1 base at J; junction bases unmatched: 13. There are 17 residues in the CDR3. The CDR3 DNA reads TGTGCCAGCAGACAAGGTGAGACCGGGACAGGGAACACTGAAGCTTTCTTT. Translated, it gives CASRQGETGTGNTEAFF. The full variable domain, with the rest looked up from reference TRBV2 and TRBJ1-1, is EPEVTQTPSHQVTQMGQEVILRCVPISNHLYFYWYRQILGQKVEFLVSFYNNEISEKSEIFDDQFSVERPDGSNFTLKIRSTKLEDSAMYFCASRQGETGTGNTEAFFGQGTRLTVV.

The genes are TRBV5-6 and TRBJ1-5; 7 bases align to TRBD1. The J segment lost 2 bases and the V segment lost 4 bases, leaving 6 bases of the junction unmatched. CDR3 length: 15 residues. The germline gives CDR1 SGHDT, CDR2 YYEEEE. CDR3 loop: CASSRQGQGNQPQHF. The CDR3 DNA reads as TGTGCCAGCAGCCGACAGGGTCAGGGCAATCAGCCCCAGCATTTT.

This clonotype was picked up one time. This CDR3 reads CASSPPGRMSTGELFF. As DNA, the CDR3 is TGTGCCAGCTCACCCCCGGGGAGAATGAGCACCGGGGAGCTGTTTTTT. V is TRBV18 and J is TRBJ2-2, with a possible D match to TRBD2 (5 bases). The V and J ends lost 3 bases and 4 bases respectively, with 15 bases between them. In germline, CDR1 is KGHSH, CDR2 LQKENI. This CDR3 is built from 16 residues.

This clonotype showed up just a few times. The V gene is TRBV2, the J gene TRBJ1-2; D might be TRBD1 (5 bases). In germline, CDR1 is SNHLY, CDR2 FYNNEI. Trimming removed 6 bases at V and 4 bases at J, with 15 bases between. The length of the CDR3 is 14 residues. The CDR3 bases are TGTGCCAGCAGCCCTCGAGAGGGGCCCTATGGCTACACCTTC. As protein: CASSPREGPYGYTF.

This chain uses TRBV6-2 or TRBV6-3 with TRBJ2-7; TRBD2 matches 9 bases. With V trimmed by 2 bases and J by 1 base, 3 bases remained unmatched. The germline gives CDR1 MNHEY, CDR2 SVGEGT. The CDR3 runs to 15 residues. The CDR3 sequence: CASSYVTSGSYEQYF. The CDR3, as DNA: TGTGCCAGCAGTTACGTGACTAGCGGATCCTACGAGCAGTACTTC.

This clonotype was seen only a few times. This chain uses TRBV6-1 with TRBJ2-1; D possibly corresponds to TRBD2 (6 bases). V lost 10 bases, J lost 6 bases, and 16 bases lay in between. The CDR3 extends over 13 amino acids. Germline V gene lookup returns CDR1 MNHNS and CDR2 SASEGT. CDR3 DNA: TGTGCCACCCGGGGGTCCGGGGGCAATGAGCAGTTCTTC. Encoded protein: CATRGSGGNEQFF.

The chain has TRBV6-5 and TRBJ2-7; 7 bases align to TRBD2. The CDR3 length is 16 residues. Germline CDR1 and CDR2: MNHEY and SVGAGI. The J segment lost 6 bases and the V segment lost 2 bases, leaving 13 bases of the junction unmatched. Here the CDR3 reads CASSYGLGRAGTEQYF. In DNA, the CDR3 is TGTGCCAGCAGTTACGGTTTGGGGAGGGCGGGGACCGAGCAGTACTTC.

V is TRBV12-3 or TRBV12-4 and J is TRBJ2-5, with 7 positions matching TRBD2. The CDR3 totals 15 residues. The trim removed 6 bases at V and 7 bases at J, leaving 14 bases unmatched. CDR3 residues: CASSPGSGGRVTQYF. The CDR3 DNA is TGTGCCAGCAGCCCTGGGTCGGGAGGCCGGGTGACCCAGTACTTC.

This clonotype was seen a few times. The CDR3 sequence is CASSPLAPLNEQFF. The DNA for the CDR3 is TGCGCCAGCAGCCCGCTGGCCCCCTTGAATGAGCAGTTCTTC. V is TRBV5-1 and J is TRBJ2-1; D gene ambiguous. There are 14 residues in the CDR3. CDR1 and CDR2 from the germline V gene are SGHRS and YFSETQ. The germline V and J ends were trimmed by 4 bases and 7 bases, with 15 bases remaining between them.